The clone carrying this T cell receptor beta chain is a singleton in its sample. Brentuximab vedotin exposure varied, and every patient relapsed after autologous stem cell transplantation. Magnetic negative selection purified CD4+ T cells from thawed PBMCs. These data are taken from a study of PD-1 blockade in classical Hodgkin lymphoma. Repertoires were generated with immunoSEQ multiplex PCR, while TCRdb's copy carries only in-frame clones and drops some. The data contain 30,000 to 35,000 clones, roughly 90% of them singletons. This CDR3 has 16 residues. The germline V gene has CDR1 SGHNT and CDR2 YYREEE (reference sequence). Trimming at V came to 4 bases and at J to 4 bases, leaving 10 bases not matched to a gene.

The sequencing used CD4+ T cells from blood, collected at baseline. V and J are TRBV5-4 and TRBJ1-3, with TRBD1 matching 8 bases. This TCR was recovered from a human donor with classical Hodgkin lymphoma. DNA of the CDR3: TGTGCCAGCAGCACCGCTGCAGGGGGCGTAGGAAACACCATATATTTT. Protein: CASSTAAGGVGNTIYF.